The rows below give T cell receptor beta chains drawn from one sample of a study of T cells in Graves' hyperthyroidism and ophthalmopathy. TCRdb ran MiXCR on the multiplex PCR reads and lists one entry per CDR3 protein. The sample yields over 200,000 distinct CDR3 sequences, 13% to 15% seen once. Sequenced sample: blood. These TCRs come from a woman between 40 and 55 years old with Graves' hyperthyroidism that later progressed to Graves' ophthalmopathy. The CDR3 runs from the conserved cysteine through the conserved F or W. D genes are given only for firm matches. For some rows the clone size is stated as once, few or many, or as a class when expanded; others skip it.

D gene	V gene	clone size	J gene	CDR3 protein	CDR3 DNA
.	TRBV5-1	many	TRBJ2-1	CASSQLQVLSSYNEQFF	TGCGCCAGCAGCCAGCTTCAGGTTCTTAGCTCCTACAATGAGCAGTTCTTC
TRBD2	TRBV28	many	TRBJ2-5	CASREVLANQETQYF	TGTGCCAGCAGGGAAGTACTAGCGAACCAAGAGACCCAGTACTTC
.	TRBV24-1	many	TRBJ2-2	CATSQTGELFF	TGTGCCACCAGTCAGACGGGGGAGCTGTTTTTT
TRBD2	TRBV27	many	TRBJ2-3	CASSFGYGEVAGTSTDTQYF	TGTGCCAGCAGTTTTGGTTATGGAGAGGTAGCGGGAACTAGCACAGATACGCAGTATTTT
.	TRBV5-1	many	TRBJ2-3	CASSPTGTDTQYF	TGCGCCAGCAGCCCGACAGGCACAGATACGCAGTATTTT
.	TRBV2	many	TRBJ2-6	CASRRQVLSGANVLTF	TGTGCCAGCAGGAGACAGGTCCTCTCTGGGGCCAACGTCCTGACTTTC
TRBD2	TRBV14	many	TRBJ2-7	CASSQTYPSGPNYEQYF	TGTGCCAGCAGCCAAACGTATCCTAGCGGGCCCAACTACGAGCAGTACTTC
.	TRBV12-3/TRBV12-4	many	TRBJ2-5	CASSYRETQYF	TGTGCCAGCAGTTATCGTGAGACCCAGTACTTC
.	TRBV18	many	TRBJ2-2	CASSPRTVNTGELFF	TGTGCCAGCTCACCACGGACGGTGAACACCGGGGAGCTGTTTTTT
.	TRBV5-5	few	TRBJ2-7	CASSLYDSGEQYF	TGTGCCAGCAGCTTGTATGACTCGGGAGAGCAGTACTTC
TRBD2	TRBV18	many	TRBJ2-1	CASSPRINGLAGLNEQFF	TGTGCCAGCTCACCACGAATAAATGGACTAGCGGGACTTAATGAGCAGTTCTTC
TRBD2	TRBV3-1	many	TRBJ2-5	CASSQGELAGVFWETQYF	TGTGCCAGCAGCCAAGGTGAATTAGCGGGAGTATTTTGGGAGACCCAGTACTTC
TRBD1	TRBV30	few	TRBJ2-4	CAWSPRTGHAKNIQYF	TGTGCCTGGAGCCCTAGGACAGGGCACGCCAAAAACATTCAGTACTTC
TRBD2	TRBV2	many	TRBJ2-1	CASRLLLADNEQFF	TGTGCCAGCAGACTTCTTCTAGCGGACAATGAGCAGTTCTTC
.	TRBV2	many	TRBJ1-4	CASSGRGPNEKLFF	TGTGCCAGCAGTGGCCGGGGGCCTAATGAAAAACTGTTTTTT
.	TRBV4-1	.	TRBJ2-3	CASSQVLRISTDTQYF	TGCGCCAGCAGCCAAGTCCTAAGAATTAGCACAGATACGCAGTATTTT
.	TRBV20-1	.	TRBJ1-2	CSTRWTANYGYTF	TGCAGTACTAGATGGACAGCGAACTATGGCTACACCTTC
TRBD2	TRBV20-1	.	TRBJ2-1	CSAGLVAYNEQFF	TGCAGTGCTGGACTAGTAGCCTACAATGAGCAGTTCTTC
.	TRBV10-2	.	TRBJ1-4	CASSWTATNEKLFF	TGCGCCAGCAGTTGGACAGCAACTAATGAAAAACTGTTTTTT
.	TRBV3-1	many	TRBJ2-1	CASSHNDVSPGYNEQFF	TGTGCCAGCAGCCACAACGACGTAAGTCCAGGGTACAATGAGCAGTTCTTC
.	TRBV7-2	few	TRBJ1-1	CASSLRPRQVMNTEAFF	TGTGCCAGCAGCCTTAGGCCCCGACAGGTTATGAACACTGAAGCTTTCTTT
.	TRBV30	once	TRBJ1-6	CAWSGGSNNSPLHF	TGTGCCTGGAGTGGTGGATCCAATAATTCACCCCTCCACTTT
TRBD1	TRBV24-1	few	TRBJ1-6	CATSDPDRANSPLHF	TGTGCCACCAGTGACCCCGACAGGGCGAATTCACCCCTCCACTTT
.	TRBV2	many	TRBJ1-1	CASAGLKGPQATEAFF	TGTGCCAGCGCGGGGTTAAAAGGCCCCCAGGCCACTGAAGCTTTCTTT
TRBD1	TRBV7-9	many	TRBJ2-5	CASSSIKGAQGETQYF	TGTGCCAGCAGCTCTATTAAGGGGGCTCAGGGAGAGACCCAGTACTTC
TRBD1	TRBV18	many	TRBJ1-1	CASSPFGQAAPEAFF	TGTGCCAGCTCACCTTTTGGACAGGCCGCACCTGAAGCTTTCTTT
.	TRBV10-3	many	TRBJ1-3	CAISEDGYSGNTIYF	TGTGCCATCAGTGAAGACGGATACTCTGGAAACACCATATATTTT
.	TRBV30	many	TRBJ2-6	CAWRKGDSGANVLTF	TGTGCCTGGAGGAAAGGGGACTCTGGGGCCAACGTCCTGACTTTC
TRBD2	TRBV5-4	.	TRBJ2-3	CASSLPLGTSGRGTQYF	TGTGCCAGCAGCCTCCCCTTGGGGACTAGCGGACGGGGTACGCAGTATTTT
.	TRBV2	.	TRBJ2-2	CASRSGRGGTGELFF	TGTGCCAGCAGAAGCGGCAGGGGAGGGACCGGGGAGCTGTTTTTT
.	TRBV5-8	many	TRBJ1-2	CASSFETSYGYTF	TGTGCCAGCAGCTTTGAGACGTCCTATGGCTACACCTTC
.	TRBV18	few	TRBJ1-4	CASSPGVRGSKEEKLFF	TGTGCCAGCTCACCAGGGGTCCGGGGGTCGAAGGAGGAAAAACTGTTTTTT
TRBD2	TRBV27	many	TRBJ2-7	CASRTAREAKYEQYF	TGTGCCAGCAGGACGGCGCGGGAGGCTAAGTACGAGCAGTACTTC
TRBD1	TRBV7-9	many	TRBJ2-6	CASSSTGGAGANVLTF	TGTGCCAGCAGCTCAACAGGGGGCGCTGGGGCCAACGTCCTGACTTTC
TRBD1	TRBV15	many	TRBJ2-5	CATSASGDRGQETQYF	TGTGCCACCAGTGCTTCCGGGGACAGGGGGCAAGAGACCCAGTACTTC
.	TRBV6-1	many	TRBJ2-6	CASSELGPNSGANVLTF	TGTGCCAGCAGTGAGTTAGGCCCGAACTCTGGGGCCAACGTCCTGACTTTC
TRBD2	TRBV2	many	TRBJ2-3	CASRRAGVEDTQYF	TGTGCCAGCAGACGAGCGGGAGTCGAAGATACGCAGTATTTT
.	TRBV12-3/TRBV12-4	.	TRBJ2-1	CASSFELGYNEQFF	TGTGCCAGCAGTTTTGAGTTGGGATACAATGAGCAGTTCTTC
.	TRBV6-5	many	TRBJ2-6	CASSYSTLTSGANVLTF	TGTGCCAGCAGTTACTCGACTCTTACCTCTGGGGCCAACGTCCTGACTTTC
.	TRBV5-6	many	TRBJ2-3	CASSASSTDTQYF	TGTGCCAGCAGCGCGAGTAGCACAGATACGCAGTATTTT